The clone carrying this T cell receptor (beta chain) was detected only once. The antigen is unknown. The table came from immunoSEQ multiplex PCR; TCRdb's copy has only in-frame clones and leaves some out. The sample shows roughly 120,000 clones, roughly 95% of them seen only once. In germline, CDR1 is MGHRA, CDR2 YSYEKL. The CDR3 contains 14 residues. The germline V and J ends were trimmed by 1 base and 6 bases, with 11 bases remaining between them. This sample is drawn from a study of graft-versus-host responses after intestinal transplantation. The chain joins TRBV4-1 to TRBJ2-3; D uncertain. Material: unstimulated CD8+ T cells sorted from spleen or lymph node cells, obtained before intestinal transplant. This TCR was recovered from a human donor who received an intestinal transplant. The CDR3 loop reads CASSQALQGDTQYF. CDR3 nucleotide sequence: TGCGCCAGCAGCCAAGCCCTTCAAGGGGATACGCAGTATTTT.